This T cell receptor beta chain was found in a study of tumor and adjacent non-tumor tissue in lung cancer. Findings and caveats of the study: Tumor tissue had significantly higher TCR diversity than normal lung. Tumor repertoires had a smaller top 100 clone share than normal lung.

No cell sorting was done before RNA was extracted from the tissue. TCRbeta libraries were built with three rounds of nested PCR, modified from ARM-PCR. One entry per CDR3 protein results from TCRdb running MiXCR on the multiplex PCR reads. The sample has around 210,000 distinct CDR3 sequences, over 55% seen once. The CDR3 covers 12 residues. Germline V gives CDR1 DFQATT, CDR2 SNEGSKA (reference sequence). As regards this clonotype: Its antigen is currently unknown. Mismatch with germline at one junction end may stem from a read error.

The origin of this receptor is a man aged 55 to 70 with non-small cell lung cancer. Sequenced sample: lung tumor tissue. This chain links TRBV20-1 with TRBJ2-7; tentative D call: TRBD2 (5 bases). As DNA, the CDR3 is TGTAATGCTAGTGAACTAGGTTACGAGCAGTACTTC. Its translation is CNASELGYEQYF.